This T cell receptor beta chain was retrieved from a study of cytomegalovirus exposure and HLA in healthy donors. V was clipped by 8 bases and J by 4 bases, with 11 bases between them. CDR1 is WSHSY, CDR2 SAAADI, per germline. The CDR3 is 12 residues long. Vbeta (60) and Jbeta (13) primers were used in the PCR. Sequencing used immunoSEQ multiplex PCR; TCRdb keeps in-frame clones, though not all of them. In the table there are some 150,000 clones, roughly 80% of which are singletons. Study-level points and caveats: The listing of fewer than 200 TCR beta chains classed them as cytomegalovirus-associated.

As to this clone: Its target is unknown.

The sample comprised PBMCs. The chain combines TRBV10-2 with TRBJ1-1, with D uncertain. This receptor was taken from a man aged 35 to 55 in good health and CMV-seropositive. CDR3 nucleotide sequence: TGCGCCAGCCGCGACGGGGTCACTGAAGCTTTCTTT. Protein product: CASRDGVTEAFF.